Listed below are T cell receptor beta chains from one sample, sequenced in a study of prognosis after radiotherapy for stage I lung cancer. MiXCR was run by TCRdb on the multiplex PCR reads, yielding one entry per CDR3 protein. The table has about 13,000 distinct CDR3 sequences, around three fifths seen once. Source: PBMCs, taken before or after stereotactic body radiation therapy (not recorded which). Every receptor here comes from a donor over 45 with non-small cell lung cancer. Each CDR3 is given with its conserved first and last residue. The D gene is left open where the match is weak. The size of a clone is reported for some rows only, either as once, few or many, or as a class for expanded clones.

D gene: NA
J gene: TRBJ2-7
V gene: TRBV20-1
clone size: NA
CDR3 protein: CSATRDRTYEQYF
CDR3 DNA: TGCAGTGCTACGCGGGACCGAACCTACGAGCAGTACTTC

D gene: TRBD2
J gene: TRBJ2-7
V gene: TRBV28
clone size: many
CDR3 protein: CASSLLTSGIYEQYF
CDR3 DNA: TGTGCCAGCAGTCTCCTTACTAGCGGGATCTACGAGCAGTACTTC

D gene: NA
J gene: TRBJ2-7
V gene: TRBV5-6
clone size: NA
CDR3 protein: CASRSRFRVHEQYF
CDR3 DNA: TGTGCCAGCAGGTCTAGGTTCAGGGTCCACGAGCAGTACTTC

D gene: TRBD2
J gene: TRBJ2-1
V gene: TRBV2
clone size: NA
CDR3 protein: CASSVLNAGEGLQFF
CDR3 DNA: TGTGCCAGCAGTGTCCTTAACGCGGGAGAGGGGCTGCAGTTCTTC

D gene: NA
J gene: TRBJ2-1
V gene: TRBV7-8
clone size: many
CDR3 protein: CASSSSGRVLDEQFF
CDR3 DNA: TGTGCCAGCAGCTCCTCAGGAAGGGTTTTGGATGAGCAGTTCTTC

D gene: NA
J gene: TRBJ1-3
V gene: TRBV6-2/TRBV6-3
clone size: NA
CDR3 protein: CASSDSYGNTIYF
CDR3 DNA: TGTGCCAGCAGTGACAGCTATGGGAACACCATATATTTT

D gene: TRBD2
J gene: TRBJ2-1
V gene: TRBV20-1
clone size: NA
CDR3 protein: CSARSLAGYNEQFF
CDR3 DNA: TGCAGTGCTAGAAGTTTAGCGGGATACAATGAGCAGTTCTTC

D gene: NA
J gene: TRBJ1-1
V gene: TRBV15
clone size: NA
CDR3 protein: CATSRDQTQAFF
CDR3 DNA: TGTGCCACCAGCAGAGACCAGACACAAGCTTTCTTT

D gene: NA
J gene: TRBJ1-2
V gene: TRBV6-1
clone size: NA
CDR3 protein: CASSVRDGLYGHTF
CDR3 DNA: TGTGCCAGCAGTGTTCGGGACGGACTTTATGGCCACACCTTC

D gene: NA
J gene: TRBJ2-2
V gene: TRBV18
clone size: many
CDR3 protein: CASSPQSTNTGELFF
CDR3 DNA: TGTGCCAGCTCACCGCAGTCGACGAACACCGGGGAGCTGTTTTTT

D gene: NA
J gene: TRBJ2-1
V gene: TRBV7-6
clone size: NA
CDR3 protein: CASSVDSNSYNEQFF
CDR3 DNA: TGTGCCAGCAGCGTTGACTCAAACTCCTACAATGAGCAGTTCTTC

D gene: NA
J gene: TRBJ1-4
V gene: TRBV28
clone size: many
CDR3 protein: CASSPSWAADNANEKLFF
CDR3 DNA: TGTGCCAGCAGTCCCTCCTGGGCGGCGGATAATGCTAATGAAAAACTGTTTTTT

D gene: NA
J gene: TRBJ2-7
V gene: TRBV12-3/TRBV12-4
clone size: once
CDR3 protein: CASSFGPLGEQYF
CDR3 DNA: TGTGCCAGCAGTTTTGGACCGCTGGGGGAGCAGTACTTC

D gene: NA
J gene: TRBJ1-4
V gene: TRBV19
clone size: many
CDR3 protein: CASSDQTSNEKLFF
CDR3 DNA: TGTGCCAGTAGTGACCAGACGTCTAATGAAAAACTGTTTTTT

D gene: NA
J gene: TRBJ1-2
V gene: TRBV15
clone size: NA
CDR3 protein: CSTSRGDVADGYTF
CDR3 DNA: TGTTCCACCAGCAGAGGTGATGTGGCCGATGGCTACACCTTC

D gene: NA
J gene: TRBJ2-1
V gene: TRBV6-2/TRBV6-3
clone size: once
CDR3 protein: CASSTWTDSYNERFF
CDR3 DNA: TGTGCCAGCAGCACCTGGACAGACTCCTACAATGAGCGGTTCTTC

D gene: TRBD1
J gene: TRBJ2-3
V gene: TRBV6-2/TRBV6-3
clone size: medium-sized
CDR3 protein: CASSYGTGTDTQYF
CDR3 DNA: TGTGCCAGCAGTTACGGGACAGGGACAGATACGCAGTATTTT

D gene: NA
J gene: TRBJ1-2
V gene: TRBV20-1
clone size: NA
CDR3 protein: CSARDPGIHGYTF
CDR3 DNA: TGCAGTGCTAGAGACCCAGGGATCCATGGCTACACCTTC

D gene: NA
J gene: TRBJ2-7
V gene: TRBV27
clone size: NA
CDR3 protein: CASRAVSGWGYEQYF
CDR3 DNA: TGTGCCAGCAGGGCCGTAAGTGGGTGGGGCTACGAGCAGTACTTC

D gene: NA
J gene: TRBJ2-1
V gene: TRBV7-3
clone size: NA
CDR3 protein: CASSLTRDEQFF
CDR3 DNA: TGTGCCAGCAGCTTAACCCGGGATGAGCAGTTCTTC

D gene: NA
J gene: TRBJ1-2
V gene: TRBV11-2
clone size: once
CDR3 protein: CASSLGTNYGYTF
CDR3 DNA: TGTGCCAGCAGCTTAGGGACAAACTATGGCTACACCTTC

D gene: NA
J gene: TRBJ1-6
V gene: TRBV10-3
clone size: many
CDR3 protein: CAISESPGGDSPLHF
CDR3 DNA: TGTGCCATCAGTGAGTCGCCCGGGGGGGATTCACCCCTCCACTTT

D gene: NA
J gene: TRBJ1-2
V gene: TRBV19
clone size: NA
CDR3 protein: CASSIGAHNLGDGYTF
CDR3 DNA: TGTGCCAGTAGTATTGGTGCCCACAACCTTGGGGATGGCTACACCTTC

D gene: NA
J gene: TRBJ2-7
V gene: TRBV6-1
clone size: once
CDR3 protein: CASSELAMAYEHYF
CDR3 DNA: TGCGCCAGCAGTGAACTAGCTATGGCCTACGAGCATTACTTC

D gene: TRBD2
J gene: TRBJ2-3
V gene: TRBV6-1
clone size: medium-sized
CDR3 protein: CASRGGVGNTQYF
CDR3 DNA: TGTGCCAGCCGGGGGGGAGTTGGGAATACGCAGTATTTT

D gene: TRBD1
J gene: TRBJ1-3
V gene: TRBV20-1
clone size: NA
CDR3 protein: CSATGQDLGNTIYF
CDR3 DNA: TGCAGTGCTACAGGACAGGACCTTGGAAACACCATATATTTT

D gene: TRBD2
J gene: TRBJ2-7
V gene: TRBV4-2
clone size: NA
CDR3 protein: CASSSWTSGSLGCAEQYF
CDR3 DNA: TGTGCCAGCAGCTCCTGGACTAGCGGGAGCCTAGGGTGTGCCGAGCAGTACTTC

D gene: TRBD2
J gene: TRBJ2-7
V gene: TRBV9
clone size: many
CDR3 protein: CASSLNPSGRAGYEQYF
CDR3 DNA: TGTGCCAGCAGCCTCAACCCTAGCGGGAGGGCCGGGTACGAGCAGTACTTC

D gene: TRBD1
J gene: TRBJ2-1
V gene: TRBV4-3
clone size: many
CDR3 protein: CASSQGDWRRGRRNEQFF
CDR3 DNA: TGCGCCAGCAGCCAAGGCGACTGGCGCAGGGGGCGCAGAAATGAGCAGTTCTTC

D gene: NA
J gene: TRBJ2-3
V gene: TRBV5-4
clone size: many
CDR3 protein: CASSSPTSTDTQYF
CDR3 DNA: TGTGCCAGCAGCTCCCCGACTAGCACAGATACGCAGTATTTT